The next 8 T cell receptor beta chains were all read from a single sample in a study of control samples from healthy donors and cancer patients. Sequencing used immunoSEQ multiplex PCR; TCRdb keeps in-frame clones, though not all of them. This sample has approximately 120,000 clones; 85% to 90% occur once, and the top ten carry approximately 18%. Sequencing was performed on blood. The source of these receptors is a woman aged 45 to 65 in good health.

The genes are TRBV6-2 or TRBV6-3 and TRBJ2-1, with D perhaps assigned TRBD1 or TRBD2 (5 bases each). There are 12 residues in the CDR3. V was shortened by 4 bases and J by 4 bases, with 5 bases between the two germline ends. The germline CDR1 and CDR2 sequences are MNHEY and SVGEGT. In nucleotides, the CDR3 is TGTGCCAGCAGTTGGGGGTACAATGAGCAGTTCTTC. It specifies CASSWGYNEQFF.

This sequence joins TRBV5-6 and TRBJ1-2; TRBD1 matches at 8 bases. This CDR3 has 15 residues. CDR1 is SGHDT, CDR2 YYEEEE, per germline. With V trimmed by 4 bases and J by 1 base, 6 bases remained unmatched. For the CDR3, the DNA is TGTGCCAGCAGCCGTCAGGGGGCCAATAACTATGGCTACACCTTC. This sequence encodes CASSRQGANNYGYTF.

This clone was seen just once. The rearrangement uses TRBV5-6 and TRBJ1-5, with D perhaps matching TRBD1 (6 bases). The V gene's germline CDR1 is SGHDT and CDR2 YYEEEE. V lost 0 bases to trimming and J lost 6 bases, with 19 bases between them. The CDR3 is 17 amino acids. The CDR3 protein is CASSLAGGGWVGQPQHF. The CDR3, as DNA: TGTGCCAGCAGCTTGGCCGGAGGGGGATGGGTTGGTCAGCCCCAGCATTTT.

V gene TRBV25-1 combines with J gene TRBJ1-6, with 7 bases lining up with TRBD1. J lost 10 bases, V lost 5 bases, and 11 bases had no gene match. Germline V lookup: CDR1 MGHDK, CDR2 SYGVNS. The CDR3 totals 15 residues. The CDR3 DNA sequence: TGTGCCAGCAGTTCTCCGGACAGGATATGGTCACCCCTCCACTTT. It translates to CASSSPDRIWSPLHF.

The V and J genes are TRBV4-3 and TRBJ1-1; 9 nucleotides match TRBD1. V dropped 2 bases and J dropped 1; count of bases not matched to a gene: 2. CDR1 is LGHNA, CDR2 YSLEER, per germline. This CDR3 comprises 15 residues. The CDR3: CASSQPDRGNTEAFF. CDR3 bases: TGCGCCAGCAGCCAACCGGACAGGGGGAACACTGAAGCTTTCTTT.

The V gene is TRBV6-5, the J gene TRBJ1-2, with TRBD1 matching 10 bases. CDR1 MNHEY and CDR2 SVGAGI come from the germline V gene. V lost 6 bases to trimming and J lost 2 bases; unmatched junction nucleotides: 6. The CDR3 has 15 amino acids. CDR3 coding DNA: TGTGCCAGCAGCAGACAGGGGGCGCAGAACTATGGCTACACCTTC. This translates into CASSRQGAQNYGYTF.

The chain combines TRBV6-6 with TRBJ2-3; the D is unclear. CDR1 is MNHNY, CDR2 SVGAGI, per germline (reference sequence). The CDR3 has 14 amino acids. V gave up 7 bases and J gave up 5 bases, with 16 bases separating them. The CDR3 is CASKSVGVQDTQYF. The CDR3 DNA sequence: TGTGCCAGCAAATCCGTTGGGGTTCAAGATACGCAGTATTTT.

The chain recombines TRBV2 with TRBJ2-1; 10 bases align to TRBD2. With 7 bases clipped from V and 5 bases from J, the junction kept 11 bases outside the gene matches. Germline V gene sequence: CDR1 SNHLY, CDR2 FYNNEI. The CDR3 totals 16 residues. This CDR3 is CASTEWASGRNNEQFF. The CDR3 DNA follows: TGTGCCAGCACTGAGTGGGCTAGCGGGAGAAACAATGAGCAGTTCTTC.